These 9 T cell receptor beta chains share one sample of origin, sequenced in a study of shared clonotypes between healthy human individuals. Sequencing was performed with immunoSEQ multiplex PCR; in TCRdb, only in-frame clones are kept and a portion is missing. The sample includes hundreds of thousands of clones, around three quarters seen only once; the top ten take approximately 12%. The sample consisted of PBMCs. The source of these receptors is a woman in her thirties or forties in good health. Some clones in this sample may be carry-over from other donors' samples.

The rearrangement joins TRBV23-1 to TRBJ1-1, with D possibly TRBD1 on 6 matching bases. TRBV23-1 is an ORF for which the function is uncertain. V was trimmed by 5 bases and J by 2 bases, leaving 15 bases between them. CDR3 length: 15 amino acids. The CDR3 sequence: CASSTRTVGNTEAFF. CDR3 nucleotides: TGCGCCAGCAGTACTCGGACAGTTGGAAACACTGAAGCTTTCTTT.

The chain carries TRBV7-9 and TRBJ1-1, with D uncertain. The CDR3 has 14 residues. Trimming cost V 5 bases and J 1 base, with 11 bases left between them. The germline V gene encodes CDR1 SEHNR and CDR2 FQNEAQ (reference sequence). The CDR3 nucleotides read TGTGCCAGCAGCCAAGTGGGCTCGAACACTGAAGCTTTCTTT. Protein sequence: CASSQVGSNTEAFF.

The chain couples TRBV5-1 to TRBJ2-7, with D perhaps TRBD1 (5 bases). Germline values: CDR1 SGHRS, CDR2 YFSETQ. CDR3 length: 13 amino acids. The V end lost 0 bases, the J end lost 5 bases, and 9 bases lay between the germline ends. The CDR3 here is CASSLDRWDEQYF. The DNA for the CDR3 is TGCGCCAGCAGCTTGGACAGGTGGGACGAGCAGTACTTC.

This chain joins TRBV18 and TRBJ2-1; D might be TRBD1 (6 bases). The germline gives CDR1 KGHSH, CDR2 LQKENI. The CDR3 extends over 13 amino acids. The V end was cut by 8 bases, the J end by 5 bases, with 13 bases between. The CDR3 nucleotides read TGTGCCAGCACAGGACAGACTGACAATGAGCAGTTCTTC. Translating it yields CASTGQTDNEQFF.

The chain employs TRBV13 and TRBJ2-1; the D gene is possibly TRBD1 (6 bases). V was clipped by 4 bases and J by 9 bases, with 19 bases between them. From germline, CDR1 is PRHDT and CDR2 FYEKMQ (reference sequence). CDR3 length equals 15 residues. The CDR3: CASSSRTPGVGEQFF. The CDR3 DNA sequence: TGTGCCAGCAGCTCCAGAACCCCAGGGGTGGGTGAGCAGTTCTTC.

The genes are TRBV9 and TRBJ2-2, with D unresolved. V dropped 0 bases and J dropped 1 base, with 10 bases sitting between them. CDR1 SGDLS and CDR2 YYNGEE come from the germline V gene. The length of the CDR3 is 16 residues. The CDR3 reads CASSVAIGVNTGELFF. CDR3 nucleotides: TGTGCCAGCAGCGTAGCTATCGGAGTGAACACCGGGGAGCTGTTTTTT.

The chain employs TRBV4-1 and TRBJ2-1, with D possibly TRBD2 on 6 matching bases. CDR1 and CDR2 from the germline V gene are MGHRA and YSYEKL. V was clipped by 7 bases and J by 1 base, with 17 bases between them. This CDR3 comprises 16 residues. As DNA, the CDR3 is TGCGCCAGCAACCGGAGGGCCGACCCGTCCTACAATGAGCAGTTCTTC. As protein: CASNRRADPSYNEQFF.

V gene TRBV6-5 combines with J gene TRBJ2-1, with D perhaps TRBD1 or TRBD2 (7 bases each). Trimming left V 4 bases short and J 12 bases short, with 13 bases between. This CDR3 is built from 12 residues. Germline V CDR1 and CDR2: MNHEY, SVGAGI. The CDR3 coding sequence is TGTGCCAGCAGTTTCACAGGGGAGGGGCAGTTCTTC. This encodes CASSFTGEGQFF.

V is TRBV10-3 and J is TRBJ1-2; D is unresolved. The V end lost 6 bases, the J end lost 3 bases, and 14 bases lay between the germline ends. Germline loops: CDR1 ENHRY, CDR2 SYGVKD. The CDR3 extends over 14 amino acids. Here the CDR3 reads CAISPGYSHYGYTF. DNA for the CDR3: TGTGCCATCAGCCCAGGTTACAGCCACTATGGCTACACCTTC.